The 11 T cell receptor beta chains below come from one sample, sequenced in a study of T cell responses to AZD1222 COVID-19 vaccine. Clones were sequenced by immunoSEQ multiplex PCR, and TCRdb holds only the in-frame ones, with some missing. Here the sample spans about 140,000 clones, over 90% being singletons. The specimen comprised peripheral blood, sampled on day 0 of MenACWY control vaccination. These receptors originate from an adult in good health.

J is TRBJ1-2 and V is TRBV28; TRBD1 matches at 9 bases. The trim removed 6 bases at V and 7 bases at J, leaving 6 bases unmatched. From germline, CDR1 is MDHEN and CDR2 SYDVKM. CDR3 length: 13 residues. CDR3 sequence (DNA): TGTGCCAGCAGCGAAACAGGGGGCGGTGGCTACACCTTC. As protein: CASSETGGGGYTF.

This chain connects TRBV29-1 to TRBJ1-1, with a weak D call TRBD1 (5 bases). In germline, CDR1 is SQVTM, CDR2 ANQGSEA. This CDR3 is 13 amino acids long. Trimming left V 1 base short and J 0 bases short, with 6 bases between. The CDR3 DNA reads TGCAGCGTTGAAGGGGGGATGAACACTGAAGCTTTCTTT. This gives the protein CSVEGGMNTEAFF.

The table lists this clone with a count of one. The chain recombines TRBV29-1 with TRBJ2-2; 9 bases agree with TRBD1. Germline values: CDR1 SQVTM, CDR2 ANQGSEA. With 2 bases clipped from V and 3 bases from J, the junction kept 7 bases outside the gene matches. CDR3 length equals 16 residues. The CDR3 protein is CSVERPGQGYTGELFF. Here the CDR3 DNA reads TGCAGCGTTGAAAGGCCGGGACAGGGTTACACCGGGGAGCTGTTTTTT.

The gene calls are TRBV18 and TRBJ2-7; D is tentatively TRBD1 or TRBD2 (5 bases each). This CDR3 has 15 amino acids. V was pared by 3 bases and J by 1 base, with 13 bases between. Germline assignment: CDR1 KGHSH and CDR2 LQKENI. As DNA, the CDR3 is TGTGCCAGCTCACCCGGGACCGATCCTTCCTACGAGCAGTACTTC. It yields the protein CASSPGTDPSYEQYF.

The CDR3 DNA reads TGTGCCAGCAGTGGGTCCCCCCCCCGAACTAATGAAAAACTGTTTTTT. It translates to CASSGSPPRTNEKLFF. This rearrangement joins TRBV6-1 to TRBJ1-4; D unresolved. V lost 4 bases to trimming and J lost 1 base, with 13 bases between them. Germline assignment: CDR1 MNHNS and CDR2 SASEGT. The CDR3 is made up of 16 amino acids.

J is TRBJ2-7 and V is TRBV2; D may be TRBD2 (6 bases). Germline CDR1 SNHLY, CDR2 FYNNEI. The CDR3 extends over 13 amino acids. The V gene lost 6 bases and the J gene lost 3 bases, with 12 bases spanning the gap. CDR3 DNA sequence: TGTGCCAGCAGCCGGGACTTCAGCTACGAGCAGTACTTC. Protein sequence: CASSRDFSYEQYF. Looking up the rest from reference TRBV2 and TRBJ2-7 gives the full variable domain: EPEVTQTPSHQVTQMGQEVILRCVPISNHLYFYWYRQILGQKVEFLVSFYNNEISEKSEIFDDQFSVERPDGSNFTLKIRSTKLEDSAMYFCASSRDFSYEQYFGPGTRLTVT.

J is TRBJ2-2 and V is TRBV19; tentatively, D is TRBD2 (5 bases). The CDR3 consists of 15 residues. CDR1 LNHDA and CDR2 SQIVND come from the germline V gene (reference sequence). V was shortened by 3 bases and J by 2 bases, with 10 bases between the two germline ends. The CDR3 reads CASSIWTPNTGELFF. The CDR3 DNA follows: TGTGCCAGTAGTATTTGGACTCCCAACACCGGGGAGCTGTTTTTT.

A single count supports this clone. The CDR3 DNA reads TGTGCTAGTGGTTTGGCCGACAAACTCGACGGTACAAATCAGCCCCAGCATTTT. As protein: CASGLADKLDGTNQPQHF. The gene calls are TRBV12-5 and TRBJ1-5; D is undetermined. This CDR3 has 18 residues. Trimming took 1 base from V and 4 from J, leaving 20 bases between them. Germline V gene data show CDR1 as LGHNT and CDR2 as FRNRAP.

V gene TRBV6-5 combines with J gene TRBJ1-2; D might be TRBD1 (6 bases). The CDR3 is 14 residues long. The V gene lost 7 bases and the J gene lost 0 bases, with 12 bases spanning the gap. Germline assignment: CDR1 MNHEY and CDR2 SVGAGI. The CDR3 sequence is CASTKRDTNYGYTF. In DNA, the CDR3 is TGTGCCAGCACCAAAAGGGACACTAACTATGGCTACACCTTC.

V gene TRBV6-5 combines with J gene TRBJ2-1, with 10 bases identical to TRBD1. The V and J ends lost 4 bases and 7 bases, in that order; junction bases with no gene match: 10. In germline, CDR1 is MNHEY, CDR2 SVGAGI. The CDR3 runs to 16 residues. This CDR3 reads CASSSPGQGIWNEQFF. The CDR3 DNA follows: TGTGCCAGCAGTTCACCGGGACAGGGGATTTGGAATGAGCAGTTCTTC.

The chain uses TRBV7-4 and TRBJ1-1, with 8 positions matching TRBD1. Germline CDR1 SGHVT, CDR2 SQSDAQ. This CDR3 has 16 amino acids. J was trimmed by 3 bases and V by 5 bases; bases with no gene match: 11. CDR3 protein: CASSDRQGRQDTEAFF. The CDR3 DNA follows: TGTGCCAGCAGCGACAGACAGGGGAGGCAGGACACTGAAGCTTTCTTT.